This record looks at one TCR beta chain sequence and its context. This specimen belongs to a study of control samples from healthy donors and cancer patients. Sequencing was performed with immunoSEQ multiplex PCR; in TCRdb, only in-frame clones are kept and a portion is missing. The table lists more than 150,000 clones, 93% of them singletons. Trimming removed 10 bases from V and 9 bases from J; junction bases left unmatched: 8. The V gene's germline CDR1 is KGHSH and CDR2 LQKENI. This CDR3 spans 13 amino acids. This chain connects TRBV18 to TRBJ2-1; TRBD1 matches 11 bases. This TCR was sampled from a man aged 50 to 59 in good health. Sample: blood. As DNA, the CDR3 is TGTGCCAACTCGGACAGGGGGCTCGGTGAGCAGTTCTTC. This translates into CANSDRGLGEQFF.